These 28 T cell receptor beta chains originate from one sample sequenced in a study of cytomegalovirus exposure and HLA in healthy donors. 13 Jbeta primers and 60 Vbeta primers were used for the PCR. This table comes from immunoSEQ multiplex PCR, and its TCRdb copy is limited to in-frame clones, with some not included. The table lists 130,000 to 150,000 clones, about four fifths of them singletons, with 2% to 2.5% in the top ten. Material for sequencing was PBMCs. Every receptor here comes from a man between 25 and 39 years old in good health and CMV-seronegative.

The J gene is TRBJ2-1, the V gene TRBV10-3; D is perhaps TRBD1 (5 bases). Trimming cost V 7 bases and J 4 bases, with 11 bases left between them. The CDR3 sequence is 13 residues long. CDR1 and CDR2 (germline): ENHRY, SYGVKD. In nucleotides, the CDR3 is TGTGCCATCAAGCCACAGGTTTACAATGAGCAGTTCTTC. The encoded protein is CAIKPQVYNEQFF.

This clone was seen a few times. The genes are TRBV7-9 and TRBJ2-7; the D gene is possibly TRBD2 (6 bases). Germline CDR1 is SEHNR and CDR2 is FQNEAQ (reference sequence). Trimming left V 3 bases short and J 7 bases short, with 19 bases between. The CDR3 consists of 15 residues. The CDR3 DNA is TGTGCCAGCAGCTTGGCGGGAACCTTCGGGGATGAGCAGTACTTC. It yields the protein CASSLAGTFGDEQYF.

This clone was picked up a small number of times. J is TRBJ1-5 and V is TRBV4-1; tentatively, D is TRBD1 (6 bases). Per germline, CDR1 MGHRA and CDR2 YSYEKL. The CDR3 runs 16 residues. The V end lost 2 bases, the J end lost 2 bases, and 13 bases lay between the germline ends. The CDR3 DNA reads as TGCGCCAGCAGCCAAATCCAGGGGAGTCGCAATCAGCCCCAGCATTTT. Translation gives CASSQIQGSRNQPQHF.

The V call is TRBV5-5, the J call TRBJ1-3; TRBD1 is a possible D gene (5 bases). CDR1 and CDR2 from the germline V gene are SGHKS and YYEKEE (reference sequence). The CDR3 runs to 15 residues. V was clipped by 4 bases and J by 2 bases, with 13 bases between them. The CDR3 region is CASSLDAGAGNTIYF. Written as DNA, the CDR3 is TGTGCCAGCAGCCTTGACGCGGGGGCTGGAAACACCATATATTTT.

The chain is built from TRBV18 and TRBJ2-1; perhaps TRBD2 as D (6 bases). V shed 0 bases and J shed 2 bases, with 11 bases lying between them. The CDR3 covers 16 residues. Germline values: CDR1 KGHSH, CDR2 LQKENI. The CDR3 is CASSPPRGGTYNEQFF. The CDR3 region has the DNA TGTGCCAGCTCACCACCAAGGGGAGGCACCTACAATGAGCAGTTCTTC.

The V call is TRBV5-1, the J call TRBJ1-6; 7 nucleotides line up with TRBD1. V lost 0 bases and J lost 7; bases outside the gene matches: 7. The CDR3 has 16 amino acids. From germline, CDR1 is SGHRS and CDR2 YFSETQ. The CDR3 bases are TGCGCCAGCAGCTTGGATCCAGGGGGGACAAATTCACCCCTCCACTTT. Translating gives CASSLDPGGTNSPLHF.

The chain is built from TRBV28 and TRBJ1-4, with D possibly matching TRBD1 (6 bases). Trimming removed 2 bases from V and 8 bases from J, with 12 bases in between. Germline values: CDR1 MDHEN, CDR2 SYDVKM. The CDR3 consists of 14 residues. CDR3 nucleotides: TGTGCCAGCAGTTTAGGGCAGGGGCCAGAAAAACTGTTTTTT. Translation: CASSLGQGPEKLFF.

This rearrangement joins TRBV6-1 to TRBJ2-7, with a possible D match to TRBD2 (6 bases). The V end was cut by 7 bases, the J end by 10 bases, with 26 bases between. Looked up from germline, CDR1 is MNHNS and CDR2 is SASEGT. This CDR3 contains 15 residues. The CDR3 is CASTHLAEGPPSQYF. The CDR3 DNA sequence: TGTGCCAGCACCCATTTGGCGGAGGGGCCCCCTTCCCAGTACTTC.

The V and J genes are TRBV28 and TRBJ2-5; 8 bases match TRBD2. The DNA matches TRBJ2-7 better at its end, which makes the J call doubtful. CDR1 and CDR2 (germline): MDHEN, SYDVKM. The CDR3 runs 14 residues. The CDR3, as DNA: TGTGCCAGCAGCTCGGGGGGGTCTAACTACGAGCAGTACTTC. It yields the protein CASSSGGSNYEQYF.

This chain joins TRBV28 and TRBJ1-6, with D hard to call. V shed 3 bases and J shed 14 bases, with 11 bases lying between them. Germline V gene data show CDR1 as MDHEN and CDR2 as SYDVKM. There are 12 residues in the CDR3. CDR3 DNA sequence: TGTGCCAGCAGTTTCCAGGACTGCGCCCTCCACTTT. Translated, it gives CASSFQDCALHF.

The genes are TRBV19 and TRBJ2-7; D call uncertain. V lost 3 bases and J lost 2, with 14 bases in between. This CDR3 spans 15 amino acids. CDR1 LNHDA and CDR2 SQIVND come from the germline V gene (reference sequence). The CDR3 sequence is CASSIAAPGPYEQYF. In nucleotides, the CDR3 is TGTGCCAGTAGTATTGCAGCCCCAGGCCCCTACGAGCAGTACTTC.

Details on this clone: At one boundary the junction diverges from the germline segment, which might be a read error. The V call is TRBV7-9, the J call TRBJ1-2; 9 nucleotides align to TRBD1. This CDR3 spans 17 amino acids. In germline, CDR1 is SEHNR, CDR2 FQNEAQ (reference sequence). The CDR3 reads CASSLAGQGLGGYGYPF. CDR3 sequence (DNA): TGTGCCAGCAGCTTAGCGGGACAGGGCTTAGGAGGATATGGCTACCCCTTC.

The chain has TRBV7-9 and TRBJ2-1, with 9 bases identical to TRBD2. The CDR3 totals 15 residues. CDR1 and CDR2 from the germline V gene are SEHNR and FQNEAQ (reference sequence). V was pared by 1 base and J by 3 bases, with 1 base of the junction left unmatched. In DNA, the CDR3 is TGTGCCAGCAGCTTAGGGACTAGCGTCTACAATGAGCAGTTCTTC. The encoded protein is CASSLGTSVYNEQFF.

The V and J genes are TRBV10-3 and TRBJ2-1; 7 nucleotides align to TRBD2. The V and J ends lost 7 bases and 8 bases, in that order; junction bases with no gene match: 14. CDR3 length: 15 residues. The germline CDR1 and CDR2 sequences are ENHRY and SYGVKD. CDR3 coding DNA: TGTGCCATCACTCCTACTAGCGTCCCAGGTGATGAGCAGTTCTTC. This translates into CAITPTSVPGDEQFF.

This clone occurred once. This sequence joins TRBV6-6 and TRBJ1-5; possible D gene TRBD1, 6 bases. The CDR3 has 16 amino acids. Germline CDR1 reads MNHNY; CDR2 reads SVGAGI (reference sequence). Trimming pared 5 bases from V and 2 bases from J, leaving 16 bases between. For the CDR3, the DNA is TGTGCCAGCAGTACCACAGGGTTTGGGGGCAATCAGCCCCAGCATTTT. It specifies CASSTTGFGGNQPQHF.

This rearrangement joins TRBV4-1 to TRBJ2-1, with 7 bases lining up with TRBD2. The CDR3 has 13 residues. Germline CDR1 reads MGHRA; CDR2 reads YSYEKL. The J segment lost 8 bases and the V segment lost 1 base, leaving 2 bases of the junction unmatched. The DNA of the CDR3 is TGCGCCAGCAGCCAAGCGGGAGGCCATGAGCAGTTCTTC. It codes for CASSQAGGHEQFF.

In DNA form, the CDR3 reads TGCGCCAGCAGCTTGGAGGAGGGCGGGAGATGCGAGCAGTACTTC. As protein: CASSLEEGGRCEQYF. The V call is TRBV5-1, the J call TRBJ2-7; TRBD2 aligns across 7 bases. Trimming at V came to 0 bases and at J to 6 bases, leaving 9 bases not matched to a gene. The CDR3 has 15 residues. CDR1 SGHRS and CDR2 YFSETQ come from the germline V gene.

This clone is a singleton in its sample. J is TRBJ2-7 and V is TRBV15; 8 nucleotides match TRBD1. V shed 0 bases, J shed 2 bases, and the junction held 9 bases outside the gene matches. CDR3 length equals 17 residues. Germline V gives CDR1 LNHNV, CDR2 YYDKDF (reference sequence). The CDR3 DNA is TGTGCCACCAGCAGAGATTCCGGGACAGGTTATCCCTACGAGCAGTACTTC. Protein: CATSRDSGTGYPYEQYF.

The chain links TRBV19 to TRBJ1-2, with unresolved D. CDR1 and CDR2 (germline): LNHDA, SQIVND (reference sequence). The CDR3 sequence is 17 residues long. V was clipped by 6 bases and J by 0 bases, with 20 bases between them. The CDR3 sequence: CASRPAGVRQANYGYTF. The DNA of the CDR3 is TGTGCCAGTAGGCCTGCCGGCGTCAGACAAGCTAACTATGGCTACACCTTC.

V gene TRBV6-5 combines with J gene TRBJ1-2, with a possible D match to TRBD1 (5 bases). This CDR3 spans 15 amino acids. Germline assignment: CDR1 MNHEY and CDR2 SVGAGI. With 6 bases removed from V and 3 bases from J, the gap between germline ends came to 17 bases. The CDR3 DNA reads TGTGCCAGCAGCCCCTCGGGGGGACCTTACTATGGCTACACCTTC. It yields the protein CASSPSGGPYYGYTF.

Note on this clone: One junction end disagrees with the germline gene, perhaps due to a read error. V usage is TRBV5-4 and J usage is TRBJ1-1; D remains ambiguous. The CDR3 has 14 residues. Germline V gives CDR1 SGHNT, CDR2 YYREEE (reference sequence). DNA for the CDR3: TGTGCCAGCAGCTTGGGACGGGTGAACCCTGAAGCTTTCTTT. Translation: CASSLGRVNPEAFF.

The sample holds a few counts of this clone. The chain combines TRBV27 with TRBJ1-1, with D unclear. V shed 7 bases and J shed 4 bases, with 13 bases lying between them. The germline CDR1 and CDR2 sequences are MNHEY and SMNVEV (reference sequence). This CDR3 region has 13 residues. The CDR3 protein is CASMEVVGTEAFF. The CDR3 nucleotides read TGTGCCAGCATGGAGGTGGTGGGCACTGAAGCTTTCTTT.

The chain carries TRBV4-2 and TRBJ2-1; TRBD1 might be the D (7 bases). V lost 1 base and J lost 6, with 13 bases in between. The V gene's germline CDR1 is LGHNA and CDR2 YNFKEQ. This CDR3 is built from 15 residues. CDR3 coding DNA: TGTGCCAGCAGCCAAGGGAGGGGGCTAGGCAATGAGCAGTTCTTC. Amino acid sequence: CASSQGRGLGNEQFF.

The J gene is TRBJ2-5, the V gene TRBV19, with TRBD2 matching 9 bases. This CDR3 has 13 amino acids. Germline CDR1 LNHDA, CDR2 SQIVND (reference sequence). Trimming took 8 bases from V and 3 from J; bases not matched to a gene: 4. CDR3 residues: CASGGLAKETQYF. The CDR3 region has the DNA TGTGCCAGTGGCGGACTAGCGAAAGAGACCCAGTACTTC.

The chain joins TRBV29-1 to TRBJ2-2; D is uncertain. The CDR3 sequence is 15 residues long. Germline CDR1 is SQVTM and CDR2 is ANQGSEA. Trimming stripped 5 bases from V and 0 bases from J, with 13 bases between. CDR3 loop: CSVRLAEANTGELFF. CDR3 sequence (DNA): TGCAGCGTTCGCCTGGCAGAAGCGAACACCGGGGAGCTGTTTTTT.

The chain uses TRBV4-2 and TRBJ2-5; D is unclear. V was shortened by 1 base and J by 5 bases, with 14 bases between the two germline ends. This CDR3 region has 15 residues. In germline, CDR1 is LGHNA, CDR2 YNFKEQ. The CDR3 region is CASSQVAETGETQYF. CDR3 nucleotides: TGTGCCAGCAGCCAAGTGGCGGAGACCGGTGAGACCCAGTACTTC.

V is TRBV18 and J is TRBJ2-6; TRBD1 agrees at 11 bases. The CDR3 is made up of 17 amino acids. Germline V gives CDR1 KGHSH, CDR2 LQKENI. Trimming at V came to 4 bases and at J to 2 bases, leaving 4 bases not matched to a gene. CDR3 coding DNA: TGTGCCAGCTCACTGGACAGGGGGCGACCTGGGGCCAACGTCCTGACTTTC. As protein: CASSLDRGRPGANVLTF. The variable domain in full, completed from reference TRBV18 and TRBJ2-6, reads NAGVMQNPRHLVRRRGQEARLRCSPMKGHSHVYWYRQLPEEGLKFMVYLQKENIIDESGMPKERFSAEFPKEGPSILRIQQVVRGDSAAYFCASSLDRGRPGANVLTFGAGSRLTVL.

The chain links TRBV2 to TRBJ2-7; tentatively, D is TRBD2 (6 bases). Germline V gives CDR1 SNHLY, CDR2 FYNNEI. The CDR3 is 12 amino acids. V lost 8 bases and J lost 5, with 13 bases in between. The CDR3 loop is CASRRGGDEQYF. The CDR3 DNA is TGTGCCAGCCGCCGGGGCGGGGACGAGCAGTACTTC.